These T cell receptor beta chains were read from a single sample in a study of T cell responses to AZD1222 COVID-19 vaccine. Repertoires were generated with immunoSEQ multiplex PCR, while TCRdb's copy carries only in-frame clones and drops some. Among 150,000 to 200,000 clones, approximately 94% were seen once, and the ten largest hold about 0.64%. The specimen was peripheral blood, collected on day 0 of AZD1222 vaccination. These receptors were taken from an adult in good health. The CDR3 runs from the conserved cysteine through the conserved F or W. The order of the fields is CDR3 DNA, CDR3 protein, D gene, clone size, V gene, J gene. A D gene is named only where the DNA matches it firmly. Part of the rows lack a size; the others show once, few, many or a class for expanded clones.

DNA: TGTGCCAGCAGTGAGGCTAGCGGGGCCTATAATGAGCAGTTCTTC
CDR3: CASSEASGAYNEQFF
D: TRBD2
size: NA
V: TRBV6-4
J: TRBJ2-1

DNA: TGTGCCAGCAGTGGGGGGAGCTATGGCTACACCTTC
CDR3: CASSGGSYGYTF
D: NA
size: NA
V: TRBV27
J: TRBJ1-2

DNA: TGTGCCAGCAGACCCCAATCCCTTTCCACAGATACGCAGTATTTT
CDR3: CASRPQSLSTDTQYF
D: NA
size: NA
V: TRBV6-5
J: TRBJ2-3

DNA: TGTGCCAGTAGTTTGGCAGCGGCTAGCGAGAATTCACCCCTCCACTTT
CDR3: CASSLAAASENSPLHF
D: NA
size: NA
V: TRBV19
J: TRBJ1-6

DNA: TGTGCCAGCACAGAAGGGACAGCCCTCAATCAGCCCCAGCATTTT
CDR3: CASTEGTALNQPQHF
D: TRBD1
size: NA
V: TRBV28
J: TRBJ1-5

DNA: TGTGCCATCAGGGACCCACAGCGGGGGGGCACTGAAGCTTTCTTT
CDR3: CAIRDPQRGGTEAFF
D: NA
size: NA
V: TRBV10-3
J: TRBJ1-1

DNA: TGCGCCAGCAGCTTGCAGTCAGCGACCTACTATGGCTACACCTTC
CDR3: CASSLQSATYYGYTF
D: NA
size: NA
V: TRBV5-1
J: TRBJ1-2

DNA: TGTGCCAGCAGCCGACTTAACAATCAGCCCCAGCATTTT
CDR3: CASSRLNNQPQHF
D: NA
size: few
V: TRBV5-8
J: TRBJ1-5

DNA: TGTGCCAGCGCTGAGATCCTTTACGAGCAGTACTTC
CDR3: CASAEILYEQYF
D: NA
size: NA
V: TRBV28
J: TRBJ2-7

DNA: TGTGCCAGTAGTTTTAGGGTTAGTACTGAAGCTTTCTTT
CDR3: CASSFRVSTEAFF
D: NA
size: NA
V: TRBV19
J: TRBJ1-1

DNA: TGTGCCAGCAGCTTAGAAGCGGGGTCTCGCACAGATACGCAGTATTTT
CDR3: CASSLEAGSRTDTQYF
D: TRBD2
size: NA
V: TRBV7-9
J: TRBJ2-3

DNA: TGTGCCAGCAGCCAGTCGGACTGGAACAATGAGCAGTTCTTC
CDR3: CASSQSDWNNEQFF
D: NA
size: once
V: TRBV3-1/TRBV3-2
J: TRBJ2-1

DNA: TGTGCCAGCAGCTTAGCTTCTGGACGAAAAGAGACCCAGTACTTC
CDR3: CASSLASGRKETQYF
D: NA
size: NA
V: TRBV7-9
J: TRBJ2-5

DNA: TGTGCCAGCAGCCCAGGGCCTAGCGGGAGAAATGAGCAGTTCTTC
CDR3: CASSPGPSGRNEQFF
D: TRBD2
size: NA
V: TRBV7-2
J: TRBJ2-1

DNA: TGTGCCAGCAGCCAGGGCAGTGGCAATCAGCCCCAGCATTTT
CDR3: CASSQGSGNQPQHF
D: NA
size: NA
V: TRBV3-1/TRBV3-2
J: TRBJ1-5

DNA: TGCGCCAGCAGTACCGGAGATGCAACTAATGAAAAACTGTTTTTT
CDR3: CASSTGDATNEKLFF
D: NA
size: NA
V: TRBV5-1
J: TRBJ1-4

DNA: TGTGCCAGCAGTTCCAGGCAGAGCACCGGGGAGCTGTTTTTT
CDR3: CASSSRQSTGELFF
D: NA
size: NA
V: TRBV27
J: TRBJ2-2

DNA: TGTGCCAGCAGCCAAGATTGGGACTATGGCTACACCTTC
CDR3: CASSQDWDYGYTF
D: NA
size: NA
V: TRBV14
J: TRBJ1-2

DNA: TGTGCCAGCTCAGCCATCGACAACACAGATACGCAGTATTTT
CDR3: CASSAIDNTDTQYF
D: NA
size: NA
V: TRBV18
J: TRBJ2-3

DNA: TGTGCCAGCAGCGGTAGGACAGAAGCTTTCTTT
CDR3: CASSGRTEAFF
D: NA
size: NA
V: TRBV5-6
J: TRBJ1-1

DNA: TGTGCCAGCAGCGTAGGGACAGGGAACACCGGGGAGCTGTTTTTT
CDR3: CASSVGTGNTGELFF
D: TRBD1
size: NA
V: TRBV5-4
J: TRBJ2-2

DNA: TGTGCCAGCAGCCAAGATTGGCTAGCCGGCACCTACGAGCAGTACTTC
CDR3: CASSQDWLAGTYEQYF
D: NA
size: NA
V: TRBV3-1/TRBV3-2
J: TRBJ2-7

DNA: TGCGCCAGCAGCCCTCAGCGAGCCGGAGCCACGATTGAAGCTTTCTTT
CDR3: CASSPQRAGATIEAFF
D: NA
size: NA
V: TRBV4-1
J: TRBJ1-1

DNA: TGCAGCGTCTTTCCGGGACCCTACTACGAGCAGTACTTC
CDR3: CSVFPGPYYEQYF
D: NA
size: NA
V: TRBV29-1
J: TRBJ2-7

DNA: TGTGCCAGCAGTGATCACGGTGAGGGGACTGAAGCTTTCTTT
CDR3: CASSDHGEGTEAFF
D: NA
size: NA
V: TRBV2
J: TRBJ1-1

DNA: TGTGCCAGCAGCTTGGGGGGACAGGGTAACTATGGCTACACCTTC
CDR3: CASSLGGQGNYGYTF
D: TRBD1
size: NA
V: TRBV5-4
J: TRBJ1-2

DNA: TGTGCCAGCAGCTTTGGGCAGGGGGGGTTCTACGAGCAGTACTTC
CDR3: CASSFGQGGFYEQYF
D: NA
size: NA
V: TRBV28
J: TRBJ2-7

DNA: TGTGCCAGCAGCCTGACCGGGTTGGCCTACGAGCAGTACTTC
CDR3: CASSLTGLAYEQYF
D: NA
size: NA
V: TRBV2
J: TRBJ2-7

DNA: TGCGCCAGCAGCCTCGGCGTCGGGGGAGAAAAACTGTTTTTT
CDR3: CASSLGVGGEKLFF
D: NA
size: NA
V: TRBV5-1
J: TRBJ1-4

DNA: TGTGCCAGCAGCGAGGAGAGCTCCTATAATTCACCCCTCCACTTT
CDR3: CASSEESSYNSPLHF
D: NA
size: NA
V: TRBV7-2
J: TRBJ1-6

DNA: TGTGCCAGTAATACAAACGAGAACACTGAAGCTTTCTTT
CDR3: CASNTNENTEAFF
D: NA
size: once
V: TRBV28
J: TRBJ1-1

DNA: TGTGCCAGCAGCTTAAACGCCGACTATGGCTACACCTTC
CDR3: CASSLNADYGYTF
D: NA
size: NA
V: TRBV7-8
J: TRBJ1-2

DNA: TGTGCCAGCAGACTAGCGGGAGAGGAGCAGTTCTTC
CDR3: CASRLAGEEQFF
D: TRBD2
size: NA
V: TRBV6-5
J: TRBJ2-1

DNA: TGTGCCGTACGTCCGGACTCCTCCTTCTCTGAGCAGTTCTTC
CDR3: CAVRPDSSFSEQFF
D: NA
size: NA
V: TRBV10-3
J: TRBJ2-1

DNA: TGTGCCAGCAGTTTCCGGATACCAGGTGAGCAGTTCTTC
CDR3: CASSFRIPGEQFF
D: NA
size: NA
V: TRBV28
J: TRBJ2-1

DNA: TGTGCCAGCGTCAACAGGGGGAACTATGGCTACACCTTC
CDR3: CASVNRGNYGYTF
D: TRBD1
size: NA
V: TRBV6-5
J: TRBJ1-2

DNA: TGCAGCACCCTCGCCCGGGACAGGGGGGAGGAGCAGTTCTTC
CDR3: CSTLARDRGEEQFF
D: TRBD1
size: NA
V: TRBV29-1
J: TRBJ2-1

DNA: TGCGCCAGCAGCGCCGGGACAGGACATTCACCCCTCCACTTT
CDR3: CASSAGTGHSPLHF
D: TRBD1
size: NA
V: TRBV10-2
J: TRBJ1-6

DNA: TGTGCCAGCAGCCGGACCGGCCCGTACCAAGAGACCCAGTACTTC
CDR3: CASSRTGPYQETQYF
D: NA
size: NA
V: TRBV7-6
J: TRBJ2-5

DNA: TGTGCCAGCAGTTCGATTTACAGGGCTGGTGACACTGAAGCTTTCTTT
CDR3: CASSSIYRAGDTEAFF
D: NA
size: NA
V: TRBV27
J: TRBJ1-1

DNA: TGTGCCAGCAGTGACGTCGCGGGAGGTCGGGATGAGCAGTTCTTC
CDR3: CASSDVAGGRDEQFF
D: TRBD2
size: NA
V: TRBV6-4
J: TRBJ2-1

DNA: TGCGCCAGCAGTGATCGGGATGCGGGGTCGCAGTTCTTC
CDR3: CASSDRDAGSQFF
D: NA
size: NA
V: TRBV10-1
J: TRBJ2-1

DNA: TGTGCCAGCAGTGAAATCAATCAGCCCCAGCATTTT
CDR3: CASSEINQPQHF
D: NA
size: NA
V: TRBV2
J: TRBJ1-5

DNA: TGTGCCAGCAGCTTGGATGGGACAGGATCCTACGAGCAGTACTTC
CDR3: CASSLDGTGSYEQYF
D: TRBD1
size: NA
V: TRBV5-4
J: TRBJ2-7